The entry below describes one T cell receptor (beta chain). As originally analysed: The authors estimated nucleated cell counts from reference gene primer amplification. Produced via immunoSEQ multiplex PCR; TCRdb's table is partial and in-frame only. V, J and clone size reflect that table, while D and trimming were determined from the DNA. Found here are some 230,000 clones, 65% to 90% of them singletons; the top ten hold about 7.4%. The sample originates from a study of blood T cell repertoires in COVID-19. Study-wide context: The cDNA or gDNA used as material had been derived from T cells, B-cell-depleted T cells, or PBMCs.

CDR3 size: 17 residues. The V and J ends lost 0 bases and 0 bases respectively, with 9 bases between them. Per the germline V gene, CDR1 is MGHRA and CDR2 is YSYEKL. The origin of this receptor is a woman between 45 and 60 years old with acute or convalescent COVID-19. Source material: peripheral blood. The gene calls are TRBV4-1 and TRBJ2-6; maybe TRBD1 (6 bases). The CDR3 region is CASSQDRDISGANVLTF. The CDR3 region has the DNA TGCGCCAGCAGCCAAGACCGGGACATCTCTGGGGCCAACGTCCTGACTTTC.